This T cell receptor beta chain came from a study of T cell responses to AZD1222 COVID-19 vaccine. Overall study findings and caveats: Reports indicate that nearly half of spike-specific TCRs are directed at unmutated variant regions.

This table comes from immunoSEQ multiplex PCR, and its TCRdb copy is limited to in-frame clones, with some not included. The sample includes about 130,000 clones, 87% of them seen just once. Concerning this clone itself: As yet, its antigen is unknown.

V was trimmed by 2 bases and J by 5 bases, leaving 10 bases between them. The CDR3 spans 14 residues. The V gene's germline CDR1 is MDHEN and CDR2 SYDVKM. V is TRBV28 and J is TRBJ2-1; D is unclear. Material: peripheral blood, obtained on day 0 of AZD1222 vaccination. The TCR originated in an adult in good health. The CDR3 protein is CASSLVGGNNEQFF. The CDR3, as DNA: TGTGCCAGCAGTTTAGTTGGTGGAAACAATGAGCAGTTCTTC.